This T cell receptor beta chain emerged from a study of T cell changes during pregnancy in multiple sclerosis. Profiling relied on immunoSEQ multiplex PCR, and the TCRdb table lists in-frame clones only, not all of them. This repertoire shows 30,000 to 50,000 clones, around 93% found once; its top ten account for under 0.4%. Germline assignment: CDR1 MGHRA and CDR2 YSYEKL. This CDR3 contains 17 residues. The V and J ends lost 3 bases and 6 bases, in that order; junction bases with no gene match: 13. The chain is built from TRBV4-1 and TRBJ1-5; 8 bases are a match to TRBD1. The material was CD4+ T cells from peripheral blood mononuclear cells, obtained after pregnancy. This clonotype was sampled from a female donor with multiple sclerosis, enrolled in a pregnancy study. In nucleotides, the CDR3 is TGCGCCAGCAGCCAGGGTCGACAGGGGAAGAGAGGTCAGCCCCAGCATTTT. Its translation is CASSQGRQGKRGQPQHF.